This is a list of T cell receptor beta chains from one sample in a study of blood T cells in healthy people across ages. In TCRdb, the 5' RACE reads were re-called with MiXCR into one record per CDR3 protein. Among 950,000 to 1,200,000 distinct CDR3 sequences listed, roughly two fifths were seen once. Sequencing was carried out using blood. The receptors here all came from a man between 18 and 35 years old in good health. Each CDR3 is given with its conserved first and last residue. Fields, in order: D gene, clone size, J gene, V gene, CDR3 DNA, CDR3 protein. A D gene is named only where the DNA matches it firmly. For some rows the clone size is stated as once, few or many, or as a class when expanded; others skip it.

-	-	TRBJ1-4	TRBV19	TGTGCCAGTAGACAGGACTCTAATGAAAAACTGTTTTTT	CASRQDSNEKLFF
TRBD1	-	TRBJ1-1	TRBV29-1	TGCAGCGTCCTGAAACAGGGGAACACTGAAGCGTTCTTT	CSVLKQGNTEAFF
-	few	TRBJ1-1	TRBV6-5	TGTGCCAGCAGTGCTGTCCTGAACACTGAAGCTTTCTTT	CASSAVLNTEAFF
-	-	TRBJ1-2	TRBV29-1	TGCAGCGTAGCCGTCGTGAGCACCTATGGCTACACCTTC	CSVAVVSTYGYTF
-	-	TRBJ2-2	TRBV15	TGTGCCACCAGCAGAGATAGGGCCGCGAACACCGGGGAGCTGTTTTTT	CATSRDRAANTGELFF
-	-	TRBJ2-3	TRBV27	TGTGCCAGCAGTTTATGGAGCTTCCCGCCAGATACGCAGTATTTT	CASSLWSFPPDTQYF
TRBD1	many	TRBJ2-7	TRBV20-1	TGCAGTGCCACGGGACAGAGCTCCTACGAGCAGTACTTC	CSATGQSSYEQYF
TRBD1	once	TRBJ1-1	TRBV2	TGTGCCAGCAGAATGGACAGGCACACGGAAGCTTTCTTT	CASRMDRHTEAFF
-	few	TRBJ1-2	TRBV4-1	TGCGCCAGCAGCGTCCTGAGTCGGGGACCCCTGGGCTACACCTTC	CASSVLSRGPLGYTF
-	few	TRBJ2-3	TRBV4-2	TGTGCCAGCAGCCAAGATATTGGAGGGGGCCATCTTCCCGATACGCAGTATTTT	CASSQDIGGGHLPDTQYF
-	-	TRBJ2-1	TRBV4-1	TGCGCCAGCAGCCCCCTCGAAGTTGGGGGGATTTACAATGAGCAGTTCTTC	CASSPLEVGGIYNEQFF
-	many	TRBJ2-3	TRBV7-9	TGTGCCAGCAGCTTATGGCCCACAGATACGCAGTATTTT	CASSLWPTDTQYF
-	-	TRBJ2-7	TRBV20-1	TGCAGTGCTAGTTCCCATCCCTACGAGCAGTACTTC	CSASSHPYEQYF
-	few	TRBJ2-5	TRBV5-6	TGTGCCAGCAGCTCAGGATCTAATTGGGAGCAGTACTTC	CASSSGSNWEQYF
-	once	TRBJ2-1	TRBV20-1	TGCAGTGCTAGAGAGTTGACTAACCTTCACAATGAGCAGTTCTTC	CSARELTNLHNEQFF
TRBD1	few	TRBJ2-1	TRBV4-3	TGCGCCAGCAGCCAAGTCGGAATGTCCCGGGACAGGGTCATCAATGAGCAGTTCTTC	CASSQVGMSRDRVINEQFF
-	-	TRBJ2-7	TRBV4-3	TGCGCCAGCAGCCCTGGTCTTGGGACACAGACCTACGAGCAGTACTTC	CASSPGLGTQTYEQYF
-	few	TRBJ1-2	TRBV2	TGTGCCAGCAGTGAACGGCAGGGTAGTGGCTACACCTTC	CASSERQGSGYTF
-	-	TRBJ2-4	TRBV9	TGTGCCAGCAGCGTAGCCCTTCCTCTCGGGCAGTACTTC	CASSVALPLGQYF
-	-	TRBJ1-2	TRBV12-3/TRBV12-4	TGTGCCAGCAGTCGGGGAGGGGATTCAAATGGCTACACCTTC	CASSRGGDSNGYTF
TRBD2	few	TRBJ2-3	TRBV5-1	TGCGCCACGAGGACTAGCGGCGCAGATACGCAGTATTTT	CATRTSGADTQYF
-	-	TRBJ2-3	TRBV15	TGTGCCACCAGCTACTGTACAGGCCCCGCAGATACGCAGTATTTT	CATSYCTGPADTQYF
-	-	TRBJ2-3	TRBV7-2	TGTGCCAGCAGCTCTACTAGGGCCTTTTTGGATACGCAGTATTTT	CASSSTRAFLDTQYF
-	-	TRBJ1-2	TRBV4-2	TGTGCCAGCAGCCTCACGAGTAAACTATCCTATGGCTACACCTTC	CASSLTSKLSYGYTF
-	few	TRBJ2-1	TRBV19	TGTGCCAGTAGTATAGTTACTAGCTCCCACAATGAGCAGTTCTTC	CASSIVTSSHNEQFF
-	few	TRBJ1-5	TRBV20-1	TGCAGTGCTAGTAGCAGGCTCAATCAGCCCCAGCATTTT	CSASSRLNQPQHF
-	few	TRBJ1-2	TRBV20-1	TGCAGTGCTACAGGACACTATGGCTACACCTTC	CSATGHYGYTF
-	-	TRBJ1-2	TRBV7-8	TGTGCCAGCAGGCCCGTGAAAGGGCCTTCAACGCGGGGCTACACCTTC	CASRPVKGPSTRGYTF
-	-	TRBJ1-2	TRBV12-3/TRBV12-4	TGTGCCAGCAGTTTAGGTGCCAGCTTAAGGGGCTACACCTTC	CASSLGASLRGYTF
TRBD2	once	TRBJ2-2	TRBV5-1	TGCGCCAGCAGCTCTGCCGGGACTAGCGGGTTGTCCGGGGAGCTGTTTTTT	CASSSAGTSGLSGELFF
-	few	TRBJ2-7	TRBV20-1	TGCAGTGCTACGGATACAGGGATCTCCTCCTACGAGCAGTACTTC	CSATDTGISSYEQYF
TRBD1	few	TRBJ2-1	TRBV4-1	TGCGCCAGCAGCCAAGGGGACAGGGCCCCTCCCGATGAGCAGTTCTTC	CASSQGDRAPPDEQFF
TRBD1	-	TRBJ1-4	TRBV2	TGTGCCAGCAGTGTCAGGGGGGCTAATGAAAAACTGTTTTTT	CASSVRGANEKLFF
-	few	TRBJ2-5	TRBV7-2	TGTGCCAGCAGTTTCCCGACAGCCCAAGAGACCCAGTACTTC	CASSFPTAQETQYF
-	-	TRBJ1-3	TRBV19	TGTGCCAGTAGTAGTGGATATATTACTGGAAACACCATATATTTT	CASSSGYITGNTIYF
-	few	TRBJ2-5	TRBV6-1	TGTGCCAGCAACCCCGGGGCTCTAGGAGAGGCCCAGTACTTC	CASNPGALGEAQYF
TRBD2	-	TRBJ2-7	TRBV12-3/TRBV12-4	TGTGCCAGCAGCAGCGGGGGGGTCAATGAGCAGTACTTC	CASSSGGVNEQYF
-	-	TRBJ1-1	TRBV20-1	TGCAGTGCTAGAGATCCGCAGGGGAACACTGAAGCTTTCTTT	CSARDPQGNTEAFF
TRBD1	few	TRBJ2-1	TRBV27	TGTGCCAGCAGCCGACCGGGACAGGGGTACATTGAGCAGTTCTTC	CASSRPGQGYIEQFF
TRBD1	few	TRBJ2-3	TRBV6-2/TRBV6-3	TGTGCCAGCGGATTTTGGACAGGATGGGGGACAGATACGCAGTATTTT	CASGFWTGWGTDTQYF
TRBD1	few	TRBJ1-2	TRBV10-3	TGTGCCATCAGTGAGTCGACAGGGGGTCACTATGGCTACACCTTC	CAISESTGGHYGYTF
-	-	TRBJ1-1	TRBV6-5	TGTGCCAGCAGTACTAAAGGGACGGCACTTGAAGCTTTCTTT	CASSTKGTALEAFF
-	few	TRBJ2-6	TRBV6-6	TGTGCCAGCAGCCAGGGTTACGGGGCCAACGTCCTGACTTTC	CASSQGYGANVLTF
-	few	TRBJ2-7	TRBV7-6	TGTGCCAGCAGGGACAGCTCCTACAATGAGCAGTACTTC	CASRDSSYNEQYF
-	-	TRBJ2-3	TRBV9	TGTGCCAGCAGCGTTGATGTTGGCCGGGGAGGCCTAGGAGATACGCAGTATTTT	CASSVDVGRGGLGDTQYF
-	few	TRBJ1-2	TRBV12-3/TRBV12-4	TGTGCCAGCAAGCAGGGGACGGGAGGCTACACCTTC	CASKQGTGGYTF
TRBD1	few	TRBJ2-6	TRBV29-1	TGCAGCGCATCCCAGGGGGCTGAGATTTTTGGGGCCAACGTCCTGACTTTC	CSASQGAEIFGANVLTF
-	few	TRBJ2-7	TRBV20-1	TGCAGTGCAAACCGGGACACGGTCTACGAGCAGTACTTC	CSANRDTVYEQYF
TRBD1	few	TRBJ1-5	TRBV20-1	TGCAGTGCTAGAGAGGTTGGCAGGGGGAATCAGCCCCAGCATTTT	CSAREVGRGNQPQHF
TRBD1	-	TRBJ2-2	TRBV7-9	TGCGCCAGCAACCACAACAGGGGCGCCAACACCGGGGAGCTGTTTTTT	CASNHNRGANTGELFF